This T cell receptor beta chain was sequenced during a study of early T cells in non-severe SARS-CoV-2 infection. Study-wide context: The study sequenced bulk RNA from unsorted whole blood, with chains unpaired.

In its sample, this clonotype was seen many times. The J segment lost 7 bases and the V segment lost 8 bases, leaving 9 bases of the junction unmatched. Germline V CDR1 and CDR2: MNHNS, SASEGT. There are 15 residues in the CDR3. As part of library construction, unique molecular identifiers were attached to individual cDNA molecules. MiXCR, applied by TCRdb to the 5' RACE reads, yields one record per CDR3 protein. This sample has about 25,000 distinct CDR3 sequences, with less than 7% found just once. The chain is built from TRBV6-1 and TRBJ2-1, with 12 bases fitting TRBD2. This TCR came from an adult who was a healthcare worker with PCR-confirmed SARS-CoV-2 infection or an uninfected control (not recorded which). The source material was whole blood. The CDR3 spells CASQLAGGVYNEQFF. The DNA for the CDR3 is TGTGCCAGCCAGCTAGCGGGGGGGGTCTATAATGAGCAGTTCTTC.